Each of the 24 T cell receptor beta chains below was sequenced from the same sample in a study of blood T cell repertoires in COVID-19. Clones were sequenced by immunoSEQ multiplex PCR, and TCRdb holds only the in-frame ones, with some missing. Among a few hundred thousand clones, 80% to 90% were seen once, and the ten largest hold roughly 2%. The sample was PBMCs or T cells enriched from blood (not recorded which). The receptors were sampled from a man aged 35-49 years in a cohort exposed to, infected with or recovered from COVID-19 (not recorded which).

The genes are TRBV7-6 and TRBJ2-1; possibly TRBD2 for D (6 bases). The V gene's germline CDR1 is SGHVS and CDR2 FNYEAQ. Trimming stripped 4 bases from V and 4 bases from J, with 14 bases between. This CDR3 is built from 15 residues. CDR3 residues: CASSYGAGQYNEQFF. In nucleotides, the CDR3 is TGTGCCAGCAGCTATGGAGCGGGCCAATACAATGAGCAGTTCTTC. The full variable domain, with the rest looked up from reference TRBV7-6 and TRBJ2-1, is GAGVSQSPRYKVTKRGQDVALRCDPISGHVSLYWYRQALGQGPEFLTYFNYEAQQDKSGLPNDRFSAERPEGSISTLTIQRTEQRDSAMYRCASSYGAGQYNEQFFGPGTRLTVL.

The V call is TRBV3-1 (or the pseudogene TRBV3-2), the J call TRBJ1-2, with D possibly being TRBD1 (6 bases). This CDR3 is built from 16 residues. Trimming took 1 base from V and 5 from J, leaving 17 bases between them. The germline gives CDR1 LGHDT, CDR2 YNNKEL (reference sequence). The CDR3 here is CASSQVSGAQGYGYTF. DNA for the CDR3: TGTGCCAGCAGCCAAGTTTCAGGGGCGCAGGGGTATGGCTACACCTTC.

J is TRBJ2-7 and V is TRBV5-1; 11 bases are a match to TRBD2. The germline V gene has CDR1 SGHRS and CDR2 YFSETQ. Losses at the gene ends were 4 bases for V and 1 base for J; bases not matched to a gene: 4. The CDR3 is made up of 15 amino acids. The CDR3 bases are TGCGCCAGCAGCGCCCTAGCGGGAGGTTCCTACGAGCAGTACTTC. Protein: CASSALAGGSYEQYF.

CDR3 nucleotides: TGTGCCACCAGCAGAGAGGTGGGCTTCTCTGGAAACACCATATATTTT. This translates into CATSREVGFSGNTIYF. The gene calls are TRBV15 and TRBJ1-3; D not resolved. The CDR3 has 16 amino acids. Germline V gives CDR1 LNHNV, CDR2 YYDKDF (reference sequence). With 0 bases removed from V and 0 bases from J, the gap between germline ends came to 9 bases.

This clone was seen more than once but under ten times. CDR3 loop: CASWVEGKGTEAFF. CDR3 DNA: TGTGCCAGCTGGGTGGAGGGAAAAGGCACTGAAGCTTTCTTT. The rearrangement uses TRBV6-5 and TRBJ1-1, with D unresolved. CDR1 and CDR2 from the germline V gene are MNHEY and SVGAGI. The ends were cut back, 8 bases at V and 4 bases at J, with 17 bases in the middle. CDR3 size: 14 residues.

This CDR3 reads CASKHGNEQFF. Written as DNA, the CDR3 is TGCGCCAGCAAGCATGGCAATGAGCAGTTCTTC. The chain is built from TRBV10-2 and TRBJ2-1; D not certain. The CDR3 runs to 11 residues. Trimming removed 7 bases at V and 6 bases at J, with 7 bases between. Looked up from germline, CDR1 is WSHSY and CDR2 is SAAADI.

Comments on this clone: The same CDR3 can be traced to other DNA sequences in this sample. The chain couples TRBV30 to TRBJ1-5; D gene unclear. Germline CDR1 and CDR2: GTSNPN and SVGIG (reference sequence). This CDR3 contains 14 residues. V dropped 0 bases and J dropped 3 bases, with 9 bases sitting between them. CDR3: CAWSVGSSNQPQHF. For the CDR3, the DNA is TGTGCCTGGAGTGTGGGCAGTTCCAATCAGCCCCAGCATTTT.

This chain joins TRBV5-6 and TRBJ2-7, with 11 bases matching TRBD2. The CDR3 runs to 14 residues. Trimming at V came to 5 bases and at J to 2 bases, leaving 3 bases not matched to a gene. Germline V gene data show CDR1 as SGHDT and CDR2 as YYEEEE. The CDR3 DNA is TGTGCCAGCAGTTGGGGACTAGCGGCCTACGAGCAGTACTTC. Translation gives CASSWGLAAYEQYF.

The CDR3 nucleotides read TGTGCCAGCAGCGTAGCTGCAGGTGGCAATGAGCAGTTCTTC. This translates into CASSVAAGGNEQFF. The chain carries TRBV9 and TRBJ2-1; no definite D call. The CDR3 extends over 14 amino acids. Germline loops: CDR1 SGDLS, CDR2 YYNGEE. Between the trimmed V and J ends, which lost 0 bases and 6 bases, there was a span of 10 bases.

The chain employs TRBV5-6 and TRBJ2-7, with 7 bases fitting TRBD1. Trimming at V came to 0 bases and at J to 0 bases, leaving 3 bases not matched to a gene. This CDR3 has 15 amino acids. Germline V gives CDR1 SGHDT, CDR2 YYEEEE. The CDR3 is CASSLGQGSSYEQYF. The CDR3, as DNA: TGTGCCAGCAGCTTGGGACAGGGAAGCTCCTACGAGCAGTACTTC.

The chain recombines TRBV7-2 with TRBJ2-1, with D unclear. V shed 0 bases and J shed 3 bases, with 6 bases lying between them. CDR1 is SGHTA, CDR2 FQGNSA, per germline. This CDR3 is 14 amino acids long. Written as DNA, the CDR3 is TGTGCCAGCAGCTTAGCGCCTATCTACAATGAGCAGTTCTTC. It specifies CASSLAPIYNEQFF.

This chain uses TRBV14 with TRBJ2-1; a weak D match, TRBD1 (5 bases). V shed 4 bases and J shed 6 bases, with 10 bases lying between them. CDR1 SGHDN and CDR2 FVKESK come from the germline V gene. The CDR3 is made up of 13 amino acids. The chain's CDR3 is CASSPQRGNEQFF. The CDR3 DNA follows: TGTGCCAGCAGCCCACAAAGGGGCAATGAGCAGTTCTTC.

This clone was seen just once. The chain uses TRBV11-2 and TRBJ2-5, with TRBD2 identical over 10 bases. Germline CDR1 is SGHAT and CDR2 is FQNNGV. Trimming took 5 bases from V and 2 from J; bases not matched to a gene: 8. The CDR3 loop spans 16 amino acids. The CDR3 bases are TGTGCCAGCAGCGAAAGACTAGCGGGCCTACAAGAGACCCAGTACTTC. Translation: CASSERLAGLQETQYF.

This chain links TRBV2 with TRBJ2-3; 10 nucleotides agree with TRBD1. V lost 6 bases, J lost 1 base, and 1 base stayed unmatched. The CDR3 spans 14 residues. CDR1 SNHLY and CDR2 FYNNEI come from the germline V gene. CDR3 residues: CASSGTGGTDTQYF. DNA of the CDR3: TGTGCCAGCAGCGGGACAGGGGGCACAGATACGCAGTATTTT.

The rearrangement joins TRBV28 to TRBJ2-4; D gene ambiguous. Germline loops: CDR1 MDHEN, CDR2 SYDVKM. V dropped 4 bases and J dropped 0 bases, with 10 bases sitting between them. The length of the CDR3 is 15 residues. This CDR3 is CASSSLQLAKNIQYF. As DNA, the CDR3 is TGTGCCAGCAGTTCCCTACAGCTAGCCAAAAACATTCAGTACTTC.

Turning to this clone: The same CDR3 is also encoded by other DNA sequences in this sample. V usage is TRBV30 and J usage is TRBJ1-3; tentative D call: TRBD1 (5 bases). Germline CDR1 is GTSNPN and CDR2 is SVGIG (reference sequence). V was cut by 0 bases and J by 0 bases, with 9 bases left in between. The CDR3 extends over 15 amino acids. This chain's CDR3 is CAWSVGGVSGNTIYF. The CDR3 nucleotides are TGTGCCTGGAGTGTAGGAGGGGTCTCTGGAAACACCATATATTTT.

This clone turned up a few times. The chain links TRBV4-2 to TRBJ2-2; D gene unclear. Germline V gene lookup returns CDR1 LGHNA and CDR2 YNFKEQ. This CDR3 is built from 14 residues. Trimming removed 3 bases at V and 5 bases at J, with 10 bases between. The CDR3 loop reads CASSHGGNTGELFF. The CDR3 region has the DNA TGTGCCAGCAGCCATGGCGGAAATACCGGGGAGCTGTTTTTT.

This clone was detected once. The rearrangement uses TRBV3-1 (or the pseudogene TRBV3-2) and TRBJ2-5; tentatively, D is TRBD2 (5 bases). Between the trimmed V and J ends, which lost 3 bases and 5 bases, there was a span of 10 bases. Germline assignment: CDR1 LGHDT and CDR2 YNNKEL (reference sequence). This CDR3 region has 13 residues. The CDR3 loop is CASSQAIAETQYF. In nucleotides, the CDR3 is TGTGCCAGCAGCCAGGCAATAGCGGAGACCCAGTACTTC.

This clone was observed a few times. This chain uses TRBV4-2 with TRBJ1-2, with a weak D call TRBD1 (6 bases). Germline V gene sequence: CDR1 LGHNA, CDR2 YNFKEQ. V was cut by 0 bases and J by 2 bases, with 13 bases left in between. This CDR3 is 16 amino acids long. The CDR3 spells CASSQELAGANYGYTF. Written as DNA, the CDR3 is TGTGCCAGCAGCCAAGAACTGGCAGGGGCGAACTATGGCTACACCTTC.

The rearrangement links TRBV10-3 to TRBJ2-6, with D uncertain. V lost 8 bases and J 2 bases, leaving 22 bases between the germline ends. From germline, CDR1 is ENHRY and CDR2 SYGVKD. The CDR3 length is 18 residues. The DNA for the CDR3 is TGTGCCATCGCCCGGTCGTCGCCTAGGTTCCCTGGGGCCAACGTCCTGACTTTC. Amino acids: CAIARSSPRFPGANVLTF.

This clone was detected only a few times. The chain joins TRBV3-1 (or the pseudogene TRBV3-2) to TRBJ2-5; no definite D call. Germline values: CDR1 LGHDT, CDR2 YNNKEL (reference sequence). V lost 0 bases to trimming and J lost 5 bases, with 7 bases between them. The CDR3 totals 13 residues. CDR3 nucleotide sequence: TGTGCCAGCAGCCAAGACCTACGGGAGACCCAGTACTTC. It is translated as CASSQDLRETQYF.

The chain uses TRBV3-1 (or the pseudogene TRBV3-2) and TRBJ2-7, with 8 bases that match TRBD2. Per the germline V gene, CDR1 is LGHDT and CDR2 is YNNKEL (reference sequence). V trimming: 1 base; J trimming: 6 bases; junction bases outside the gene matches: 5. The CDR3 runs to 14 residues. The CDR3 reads CASSQGSGSGEQYF. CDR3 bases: TGTGCCAGCAGCCAAGGCAGCGGGAGCGGCGAGCAGTACTTC.

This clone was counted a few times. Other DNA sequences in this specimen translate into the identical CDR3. CDR3 DNA: TGTGCCAGCATACCGCGGGGTGGGGATACGCAGTATTTT. Residues: CASIPRGGDTQYF. V is TRBV5-6 and J is TRBJ2-3; a weak D match, TRBD2 (6 bases). Germline V lookup: CDR1 SGHDT, CDR2 YYEEEE. This CDR3 region has 13 residues. V lost 6 bases and J lost 6, with 14 bases in between.

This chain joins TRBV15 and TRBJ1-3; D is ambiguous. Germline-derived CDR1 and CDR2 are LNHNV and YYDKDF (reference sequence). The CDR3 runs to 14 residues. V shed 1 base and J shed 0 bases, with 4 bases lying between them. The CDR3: CATSRVSSGNTIYF. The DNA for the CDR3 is TGTGCCACCAGCAGAGTCAGCTCTGGAAACACCATATATTTT.